A selection of T cell receptor beta chains follows, all from one sample in a study of T cells in Graves' hyperthyroidism and ophthalmopathy. Each CDR3 protein gets one entry after TCRdb re-called the multiplex PCR reads with MiXCR. The data hold a few hundred thousand distinct CDR3 sequences, with more than 45% observed a single time. Material for sequencing was peripheral blood or thyroid tissue (not recorded which). The source of these receptors is a young woman with Graves' hyperthyroidism. The CDR3 runs from the conserved cysteine through the conserved F or W. A D gene is named only where the DNA matches it firmly. Size tells how often a clone was seen (once, few, many) or the class of an expanded clone, and some rows leave it out.

d_gene,j_gene,abundance,v_gene,CDR3aa,CDR3nt
-,TRBJ2-5,many,TRBV5-1,CASRQYAQETQYF,TGCGCCAGTAGACAGTACGCCCAAGAGACCCAGTACTTC
-,TRBJ2-2,-,TRBV20-1,CSATTQGGASELFF,TGCAGTGCTACGACTCAGGGAGGTGCGAGTGAGCTGTTTTTT
-,TRBJ1-1,many,TRBV20-1,CSALDSLNTEAFF,TGCAGTGCTCTGGACAGCTTGAACACTGAAGCTTTCTTT
TRBD2,TRBJ2-5,-,TRBV7-3,CASSLTSGRWETQYF,TGTGCCAGCAGCCTCACTAGCGGGAGATGGGAGACCCAGTACTTC
TRBD1,TRBJ2-2,-,TRBV4-1,CASSQGRDRTGELFF,TGCGCCAGCAGCCAAGGACGGGACAGAACCGGGGAGCTGTTTTTT
-,TRBJ2-7,many,TRBV19,CASSSPGGSYEQYF,TGTGCCAGTAGCTCTCCGGGGGGCAGCTACGAGCAGTACTTC
-,TRBJ2-5,-,TRBV20-1,CSAREGDQETQYF,TGCAGTGCTAGGGAGGGGGACCAAGAGACCCAGTACTTC
TRBD1,TRBJ2-3,few,TRBV11-2,CASTQRAYRGTDTQYF,TGTGCCAGCACCCAGAGGGCCTACAGGGGAACAGATACGCAGTATTTT
-,TRBJ1-2,many,TRBV11-1,CASSSPLGEAGYTF,TGTGCCAGCAGCTCCCCCCTCGGTGAGGCTGGCTACACCTTC
-,TRBJ2-5,many,TRBV14,CASSRSFWTQYF,TGTGCCAGCAGTCGGAGTTTTTGGACCCAGTACTTC
-,TRBJ2-3,-,TRBV20-1,CSATKGTDTQYF,TGCAGTGCTACAAAGGGAACAGATACGCAGTATTTT
TRBD1,TRBJ1-1,-,TRBV5-1,CASSSDRGQAFF,TGCGCCAGCAGCTCGGACAGGGGCCAAGCTTTCTTT
TRBD2,TRBJ2-4,few,TRBV29-1,CSVSAGVGIQYF,TGCAGCGTTTCGGCGGGAGTGGGCATTCAGTACTTC
-,TRBJ1-2,many,TRBV19,CASRGRAYYGYTF,TGTGCCAGCCGGGGCAGGGCATACTATGGCTACACCTTC
-,TRBJ2-7,few,TRBV27,CASSPQLSYEQYF,TGTGCCAGCAGTCCCCAGTTATCCTACGAGCAGTACTTC
-,TRBJ2-5,many,TRBV6-2/TRBV6-3,CASSYLAAQETQYF,TGTGCCAGCAGTTATCTGGCGGCCCAAGAGACCCAGTACTTC
-,TRBJ1-1,-,TRBV2,CASTRLAGENEQFF,TGTGCCAGCACAAGACTAGCGGGAGAGAATGAGCAGTTCTTT
-,TRBJ1-1,many,TRBV19,CASSMFFGTEAFF,TGTGCCAGTAGTATGTTCTTTGGCACTGAAGCTTTCTTT
-,TRBJ2-7,-,TRBV7-8,CARAGREYEQYF,TGTGCTAGAGCCGGCAGGGAATACGAGCAGTACTTC
-,TRBJ2-3,-,TRBV10-1,CASSESVGADTQYF,TGCGCCAGCAGTGAATCCGTGGGGGCAGATACGCAGTATTTT
TRBD1,TRBJ1-1,many,TRBV10-2,CASRMTGLNTEAFF,TGCGCCAGCAGAATGACAGGGCTGAACACTGAAGCTTTCTTT
-,TRBJ1-1,few,TRBV20-1,CSARDSGQSGTEAFF,TGCAGTGCTAGAGATAGTGGGCAGTCGGGCACTGAAGCTTTCTTT
-,TRBJ1-5,many,TRBV7-2,CASSLGLPQPQHF,TGTGCCAGCAGCTTAGGGTTACCTCAGCCCCAGCATTTT
-,TRBJ1-2,many,TRBV6-6,CASSYAAGYTF,TGTGCCAGCAGTTACGCTGCAGGCTACACCTTC
-,TRBJ1-1,many,TRBV4-1,CASSQLQRNTEAFF,TGCGCCAGCAGCCAACTGCAAAGGAACACTGAAGCTTTCTTT
TRBD1,TRBJ1-3,many,TRBV20-1,CSARGTGTYSGNTIYF,TGCAGTGCTAGGGGGACAGGGACCTACTCTGGAAACACCATATATTTT
-,TRBJ2-3,few,TRBV12-3/TRBV12-4,CASTGADTQYF,TGTGCCAGCACTGGGGCAGATACGCAGTATTTT
TRBD1,TRBJ2-5,-,TRBV2,CVSSYYGTGQYF,TGTGTCAGCAGTTACTATGGGACAGGCCAGTACTTC
TRBD1,TRBJ1-1,-,TRBV2,CASRTGARGTEAFF,TGTGCCAGCAGGACAGGGGCAAGAGGGACTGAAGCTTTCTTT
TRBD2,TRBJ2-7,many,TRBV7-3,CASSLSSGSWNEQYF,TGTGCCAGCAGCTTAAGTAGCGGGAGTTGGAACGAGCAGTACTTC
-,TRBJ2-7,-,TRBV29-1,CSVGPEGYEQYF,TGCAGCGTTGGCCCAGAAGGGTACGAGCAGTACTTC
TRBD1,TRBJ2-7,once,TRBV7-2,CASSFYGTGSYEQYF,TGTGCCAGCAGCTTTTACGGGACAGGCTCCTACGAGCAGTACTTC
TRBD1,TRBJ1-2,-,TRBV24-1,CATSDEDRGGGYTF,TGTGCCACCAGTGACGAGGACAGGGGCGGAGGCTACACCTTC
TRBD2,TRBJ2-7,many,TRBV10-3,CAISESGRAYEQYF,TGTGCCATCAGTGAAAGCGGGAGGGCCTACGAGCAGTACTTC
-,TRBJ1-6,many,TRBV12-3/TRBV12-4,CASSFGGSYNSPLHF,TGTGCCAGCAGTTTCGGGGGCTCCTATAATTCACCCCTCCACTTT
-,TRBJ1-5,-,TRBV29-1,CSARQEGNQPQHF,TGCAGCGCTAGACAGGAAGGCAATCAGCCCCAGCATTTT
-,TRBJ2-2,many,TRBV10-3,CAISEAGARGSGELFF,TGTGCCATCAGCGAGGCCGGGGCCCGAGGGAGCGGGGAGCTGTTTTTT
-,TRBJ1-1,-,TRBV11-3,CASSFRTSFF,TGTGCCAGCAGCTTTAGGACTAGCTTCTTT
-,TRBJ2-2,few,TRBV6-2/TRBV6-3,CASSTVSGLGSGELFF,TGTGCCAGCAGCACTGTCTCGGGGTTGGGCTCCGGGGAGCTGTTTTTT
-,TRBJ2-7,-,TRBV29-1,CSVIMAGTNEQYF,TGCAGCGTTATCATGGCGGGAACCAACGAGCAGTACTTC
-,TRBJ1-3,many,TRBV4-3,CASSQDWAGAGNTIYF,TGCGCCAGCAGCCAAGATTGGGCAGGGGCTGGAAACACCATATATTTT
TRBD2,TRBJ2-3,-,TRBV24-1,CATSDPAGDLVTDTQYF,TGTGCCACCAGTGACCCTGCGGGGGATTTGGTGACAGATACGCAGTATTTT
-,TRBJ1-6,many,TRBV6-5,CASRRRYNSPLHF,TGTGCCAGCAGACGACGATATAATTCACCCCTCCACTTT
-,TRBJ1-2,many,TRBV5-1,CASSPFLDGQGYTF,TGCGCCAGCAGCCCATTTCTCGACGGCCAGGGCTACACCTTC
TRBD2,TRBJ2-2,-,TRBV20-1,CSGRRAGLAPVGELFF,TGCAGTGGCAGAAGAGCGGGACTAGCGCCAGTAGGGGAGCTGTTTTTT
-,TRBJ2-5,once,TRBV10-3,CAIRRGLGQEETQYF,TGTGCCATCAGGAGGGGCTTGGGACAAGAAGAGACCCAGTACTTC
-,TRBJ1-2,few,TRBV6-5,CASRVGGIYGYTF,TGTGCCAGCAGAGTCGGGGGAATATATGGCTACACCTTC
-,TRBJ1-3,-,TRBV4-1,CASSLGPQGAGNTIYF,TGCGCCAGCAGCCTTGGTCCACAGGGCGCTGGAAACACCATATATTTT
TRBD2,TRBJ2-7,many,TRBV20-1,CSARSLAASYEQYF,TGCAGTGCTAGATCACTAGCGGCGTCCTACGAGCAGTACTTC
TRBD1,TRBJ2-7,few,TRBV12-3/TRBV12-4,CASSNGGRGFHEQYF,TGTGCCAGCAGTAACGGCGGCAGGGGGTTCCACGAGCAGTACTTC
-,TRBJ2-7,-,TRBV7-8,CASRDGAMYEQIEQYF,TGTGCCAGCAGGGATGGGGCTATGTACGAGCAGATCGAGCAGTACTTC
TRBD2,TRBJ2-7,-,TRBV2,CARSRTSGSYEQYF,TGTGCCAGAAGTCGGACTAGCGGGAGTTACGAGCAGTACTTC
-,TRBJ2-5,-,TRBV20-1,CSAGGPKETQYF,TGCAGTGCTGGGGGACCGAAAGAGACCCAGTACTTC
TRBD1,TRBJ1-1,many,TRBV29-1,CSATPQGAATEAFF,TGCAGCGCGACACCACAGGGGGCGGCCACTGAAGCTTTCTTT